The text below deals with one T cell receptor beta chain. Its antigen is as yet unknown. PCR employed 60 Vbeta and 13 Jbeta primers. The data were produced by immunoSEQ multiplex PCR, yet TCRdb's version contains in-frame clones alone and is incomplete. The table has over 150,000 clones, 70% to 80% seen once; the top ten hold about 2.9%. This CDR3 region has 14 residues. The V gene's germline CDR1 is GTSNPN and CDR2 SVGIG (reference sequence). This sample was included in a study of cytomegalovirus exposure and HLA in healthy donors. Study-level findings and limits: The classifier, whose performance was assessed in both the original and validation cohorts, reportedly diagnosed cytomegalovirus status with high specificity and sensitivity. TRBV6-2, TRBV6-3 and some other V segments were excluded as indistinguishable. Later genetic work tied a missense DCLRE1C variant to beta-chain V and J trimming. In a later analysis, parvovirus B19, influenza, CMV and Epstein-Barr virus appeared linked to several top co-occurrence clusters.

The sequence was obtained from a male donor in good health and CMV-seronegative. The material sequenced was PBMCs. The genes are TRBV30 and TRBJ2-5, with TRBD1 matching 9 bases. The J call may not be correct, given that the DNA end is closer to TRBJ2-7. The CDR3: CAWNRGQGGYEQYF. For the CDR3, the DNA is TGTGCCTGGAACCGGGGACAGGGCGGGTACGAGCAGTACTTC.